This T cell receptor (beta chain) was observed in a study of blood T cell repertoires in COVID-19. The wider study: The cDNA or gDNA used as material had been derived from T cells, B-cell-depleted T cells, or PBMCs.

V lost 7 bases and J lost 2; bases outside the gene matches: 7. The CDR3 has 14 residues. Germline loops: CDR1 MDHEN, CDR2 SYDVKM. Per the original data handling: From reference gene primer amplification, estimates of nucleated cell counts were derived. Measured with immunoSEQ multiplex PCR; TCRdb has only the in-frame clones, and not every one. V and J calls and clone size are given by that table; D and trimming were obtained from the DNA. The data show approximately 130,000 clones, with about 80% seen just once and around a quarter held by the top ten. Input material: peripheral blood. This sequence joins TRBV28 and TRBJ2-5; 7 bases fit TRBD1. This sequence was found in a human donor in a cohort sampled during active COVID-19. The CDR3 DNA reads TGTGCCAGCACGCTCGGGGACAGACAAGAGACCCAGTACTTC. It translates to CASTLGDRQETQYF.